The clone carrying this TCR beta chain was picked up a small number of times. The record originates from a study of blood T cells in healthy people across ages. The second PCR ran roughly 6 to 11 cycles with a sample-barcoded 5' primer and J-beta primers. TCRdb itself ran the 5' RACE reads through MiXCR, one entry per CDR3 protein. The table includes some 700,000 distinct CDR3 sequences, roughly two fifths detected once. Trimming removed 6 bases from V and 1 base from J, with 13 bases in between. CDR1 and CDR2 from the germline V gene are SGHRS and YFSETQ. The CDR3 spans 14 residues. The chain is built from TRBV5-1 and TRBJ1-1; possibly TRBD1 for D (5 bases). This clonotype originated in a woman in her sixties or seventies in good health. The sequencing input was blood. CDR3 sequence (DNA): TGCGCCAGCACATCTGGACAACCGAACACTGAAGCTTTCTTT. As protein: CASTSGQPNTEAFF.